One T cell receptor beta chain is described in this entry. This entry comes from a study of blood T cell repertoires in COVID-19. The overall study: There were acute and convalescent COVID-19 samples, and they came from the United States, Italy and Spain. Sources were T cells, B-cell-depleted T cells, or PBMCs; the material itself was cDNA or gDNA.

Seattle patients were enrolled during active infection and followed longitudinally. The CDR3 contains 14 residues. V lost 2 bases to trimming and J lost 3 bases, with 10 bases between them. Germline V lookup: CDR1 MRHNA, CDR2 SNTAGT. As processed by the authors: Researchers report that nucleated cell counts were estimated from reference gene primer amplification. Using immunoSEQ multiplex PCR, the repertoire was profiled, and TCRdb retains in-frame clones only, with some absent. The V and J calls and clone size are taken from that table; D and trimming were inferred from the DNA. The repertoire consists of fewer than 30,000 clones, with roughly 85% occurring once and the leading ten covering less than 35%.

The chain links TRBV6-4 to TRBJ1-2; a possible D gene is TRBD1 (5 bases). This TCR came from a woman of 80 years or more with COVID-19, enrolled during active disease. Sequences were obtained from peripheral blood. The DNA for the CDR3 is TGTGCCAGCAGTGACGGGGGGGGATACTATGGCTACACCTTC. Translating gives CASSDGGGYYGYTF.